These 28 T cell receptor beta chains originate from one sample sequenced in a study of blood T cells in healthy people across ages. Using a J-beta primer mix together with a sample-barcoded 5' primer, a second PCR was run for about 6 to 12 cycles. One entry per CDR3 protein results from TCRdb running MiXCR on the 5' RACE reads. Of fewer than 700,000 distinct CDR3 sequences in the sample, around 38% were seen once. Specimen: blood. These receptors originate from a man at least 80 years old in good health.

The chain links TRBV4-3 to TRBJ2-6; D call uncertain. Germline-derived CDR1 and CDR2 are LGHNA and YSLEER. The CDR3 is 16 amino acids. Trimming pared 0 bases from V and 3 bases from J, leaving 9 bases between. The CDR3 DNA is TGCGCCAGCAGCCAAGATCCGGGCCTTGGGGCCAACGTCCTGACTTTC. This translates into CASSQDPGLGANVLTF.

This clonotype was counted only a few times. The chain links TRBV6-5 to TRBJ2-3, with D possibly matching TRBD2 (6 bases). The ends were cut back, 2 bases at V and 0 bases at J, with 18 bases in the middle. CDR1 and CDR2 (germline): MNHEY, SVGAGI. The CDR3 consists of 18 residues. The CDR3 nucleotides read TGTGCCAGCAGTTACCGCGGGGTCGGCTCTTCTAGCACAGATACGCAGTATTTT. Its translation: CASSYRGVGSSSTDTQYF.

This clonotype was recorded at least ten times. The chain recombines TRBV5-1 with TRBJ2-3, with 8 bases lining up with TRBD1. Unmatched junction bases numbered 11, after V lost 2 bases and J lost 6 bases. The CDR3 runs 16 residues. Germline assignment: CDR1 SGHRS and CDR2 YFSETQ. Here the CDR3 DNA reads TGCGCCAGCAGCTTTCGTGGCGGGACAGGTGTCGATACGCAGTATTTT. Amino acid sequence: CASSFRGGTGVDTQYF.

Worth noting for this clonotype: The junction departs from germline at one end; a sequencing error may be responsible. The V call is TRBV4-3, the J call TRBJ2-3; 13 bases match TRBD2. CDR1 and CDR2 (germline): LGHNA, YSLEER. The CDR3 totals 17 residues. DNA for the CDR3: TGCGCCAGCAGGCAAGATGGGACTAGCGGGATGGTAGATACGCAGTATTTT. Translation: CASRQDGTSGMVDTQYF.

Concerning this clonotype itself: This may come from a read error, since a much larger clone is one base off. The rearrangement uses TRBV6-2 or TRBV6-3 and TRBJ1-2; TRBD1 might be the D (5 bases). The germline V and J ends were trimmed by 6 bases and 7 bases, with 15 bases remaining between them. This CDR3 is built from 13 residues. The germline V gene encodes CDR1 MNHEY and CDR2 SVGEGT. The DNA for the CDR3 is TGTGCCAGCAGGGCGGGCAGGGCCTCTGGCTACACCTTC. It yields the protein CASRAGRASGYTF.

This chain connects TRBV7-9 to TRBJ2-5; 7 nucleotides line up with TRBD1. The CDR3 covers 14 residues. CDR1 and CDR2 from the germline V gene are SEHNR and FQNEAQ (reference sequence). Trimming cost V 6 bases and J 4 bases; bases outside gene matches: 8. The CDR3 loop reads CASRPTGAGETQYF. Here the CDR3 DNA reads TGTGCCAGCAGACCTACAGGGGCCGGAGAGACCCAGTACTTC. Variable domain in full (rest from reference TRBV7-9 and TRBJ2-5): DTGVSQNPRHKITKRGQNVTFRCDPISEHNRLYWYRQTLGQGPEFLTYFQNEAQLEKSRLLSDRFSAERPKGSFSTLEIQRTEQGDSAMYLCASRPTGAGETQYFGPGTRLLVL.

The chain combines TRBV15 with TRBJ1-5; possible D gene TRBD1, 5 bases. Trimming removed 6 bases from V and 3 bases from J, with 15 bases in between. Germline assignment: CDR1 LNHNV and CDR2 YYDKDF (reference sequence). The CDR3 consists of 15 residues. This CDR3 is CATRSTGTNNQPQHF. The CDR3 nucleotides read TGTGCCACCAGGTCTACGGGGACTAACAATCAGCCCCAGCATTTT.

This chain connects TRBV7-2 to TRBJ2-2, with 7 nucleotides matching TRBD2. With 1 base clipped from V and 6 bases from J, the junction kept 5 bases outside the gene matches. From germline, CDR1 is SGHTA and CDR2 FQGNSA. The CDR3 spans 15 residues. The CDR3 here is CASSLVASGAGELFF. The DNA for the CDR3 is TGTGCCAGCAGCTTAGTTGCTAGCGGAGCCGGGGAGCTGTTTTTT.

The chain combines TRBV29-1 with TRBJ2-7; D may correspond to TRBD1 or TRBD2 (5 bases each). The germline V gene encodes CDR1 SQVTM and CDR2 ANQGSEA. V was shortened by 8 bases and J by 7 bases, with 21 bases between the two germline ends. This CDR3 has 13 residues. The chain's CDR3 is CSFRDPPRFEQYF. The CDR3 DNA follows: TGCAGCTTCCGGGACCCGCCTAGGTTTGAGCAGTACTTC.

This clonotype turned up a few times. The chain employs TRBV28 and TRBJ2-7, with 7 positions matching TRBD1. The germline V gene encodes CDR1 MDHEN and CDR2 SYDVKM. J lost 3 bases, V lost 6 bases, and 20 bases had no gene match. This CDR3 is 18 amino acids long. CDR3 residues: CASSPTEETGKHGYEQYF. CDR3 DNA sequence: TGTGCCAGCAGCCCCACAGAAGAGACAGGGAAACATGGCTACGAGCAGTACTTC.

This clonotype was seen more than once but under ten times. The chain joins TRBV6-2 or TRBV6-3 to TRBJ2-1, with 9 positions matching TRBD2. V lost 5 bases and J lost 7; bases outside the gene matches: 15. The CDR3 totals 17 residues. Germline-derived CDR1 and CDR2 are MNHEY and SVGEGT. CDR3 sequence: CASSAYSGSASPNEQFF. CDR3 nucleotide sequence: TGTGCCAGCAGTGCTTATAGCGGGAGCGCCTCCCCTAATGAGCAGTTCTTC.

This clonotype was observed a handful of times. This sequence joins TRBV15 and TRBJ2-6; perhaps D is TRBD1 or TRBD2 (5 bases each). Trimming removed 1 base at V and 2 bases at J, with 18 bases between. The CDR3 has 19 amino acids. Germline V gene data show CDR1 as LNHNV and CDR2 as YYDKDF (reference sequence). CDR3 residues: CATSRGRRGETAGANVLTF. As DNA, the CDR3 is TGTGCCACCAGCAGAGGTCGTAGGGGAGAAACTGCTGGGGCCAACGTCCTGACTTTC.

The V and J genes are TRBV5-1 and TRBJ2-1, with 11 bases fitting TRBD2. This CDR3 is built from 15 residues. CDR1 and CDR2 from the germline V gene are SGHRS and YFSETQ. Trimming took 2 bases from V and 6 from J; bases not matched to a gene: 4. The CDR3, as DNA: TGCGCCAGCAGCTTAACTAGCGGGGGTACCAATGAGCAGTTCTTC. Translating gives CASSLTSGGTNEQFF.

Points on this clonotype: A much bigger clone sits one base away, suggesting this may be a read error. V is TRBV5-1 and J is TRBJ2-1, with 7 bases identical to TRBD2. Germline V gene data show CDR1 as SGHRS and CDR2 as YFSETQ. This CDR3 contains 14 residues. V trimming: 6 bases; J trimming: 7 bases; junction bases outside the gene matches: 10. CDR3 DNA sequence: TGCGCCAGCATCCCCTCGGGACTAAGGAATGAGCAGTTCTTC. Translation: CASIPSGLRNEQFF.

The rearrangement uses TRBV7-3 and TRBJ1-1; tentative D call: TRBD1 (5 bases). V lost 5 bases and J lost 1, with 11 bases in between. Germline assignment: CDR1 SGHTA and CDR2 FQGTGA. This CDR3 contains 14 residues. The CDR3 DNA is TGTGCCAGCAGCGCAGGGAGCTCGAACACTGAAGCTTTCTTT. Translation: CASSAGSSNTEAFF.

This clonotype was detected a few times. This chain connects TRBV20-1 to TRBJ2-1; the match to TRBD1 covers 9 bases. This CDR3 contains 18 residues. J lost 3 bases, V lost 5 bases, and 17 bases had no gene match. Germline values: CDR1 DFQATT, CDR2 SNEGSKA (reference sequence). In nucleotides, the CDR3 is TGCAGTGCTCCTTGGAAACAGGGGGCGCTTATTGTCTACAATGAGCAGTTCTTC. Translation: CSAPWKQGALIVYNEQFF.

The table lists this clonotype with many counts. V is TRBV11-2 and J is TRBJ2-7; 7 nucleotides agree with TRBD1. The CDR3 sequence is 15 residues long. Per the germline V gene, CDR1 is SGHAT and CDR2 is FQNNGV. V shed 2 bases and J 2 bases; nucleotides not matched to a gene: 6. The CDR3 loop reads CASSLQVTGTYEQYF. The CDR3 DNA reads as TGTGCCAGCAGCTTACAGGTGACAGGGACCTACGAGCAGTACTTC. The full variable domain, rest sourced from reference TRBV11-2 and TRBJ2-7, is EAGVAQSPRYKIIEKRQSVAFWCNPISGHATLYWYQQILGQGPKLLIQFQNNGVVDDSQLPKDRFSAERLKGVDSTLKIQPAKLEDSAVYLCASSLQVTGTYEQYFGPGTRLTVT.

This clonotype was seen at least ten times. The chain combines TRBV3-1 with TRBJ2-3; 9 positions agree with TRBD2. Trimming removed 4 bases from V and 5 bases from J; junction bases left unmatched: 10. Germline V CDR1 and CDR2: LGHDT, YNNKEL (reference sequence). The CDR3 is made up of 16 amino acids. The CDR3 DNA reads TGTGCCAGCAGCCGTACGACGGGCGGGAGGGGAGATACGCAGTATTTT. Translating gives CASSRTTGGRGDTQYF.

This chain uses TRBV24-1 with TRBJ2-1, with D tentatively TRBD1 (5 bases). The DNA end is a closer match to TRBJ2-7, so the J assignment may be wrong. Germline V gene sequence: CDR1 KGHDR, CDR2 SFDVKD. The CDR3 has 16 amino acids. The CDR3 nucleotides are TGTGCCACCAGTGCCCTAGTGGGGCCCGCCTACAATGAGCAGTACTTC. As protein: CATSALVGPAYNEQYF.

This chain uses TRBV9 with TRBJ2-4; TRBD1 matches 7 bases. This CDR3 has 14 residues. After removal of 0 bases from V and 6 bases from J, the junction contained 3 bases not matched to a gene. The germline V gene encodes CDR1 SGDLS and CDR2 YYNGEE. The CDR3: CASSVGQGGNIQYF. CDR3 nucleotide sequence: TGTGCCAGCAGCGTAGGACAGGGCGGAAACATTCAGTACTTC. The variable domain in full, completed from reference TRBV9 and TRBJ2-4, reads DSGVTQTPKHLITATGQRVTLRCSPRSGDLSVYWYQQSLDQGLQFLIQYYNGEERAKGNILERFSAQQFPDLHSELNLSSLELGDSALYFCASSVGQGGNIQYFGAGTRLSVL.

This clonotype was seen more than once but under ten times. The V call is TRBV3-1, the J call TRBJ2-1; 9 bases align to TRBD1. Trimming took 0 bases from V and 12 from J; bases not matched to a gene: 9. The CDR3 length is 15 residues. Per germline, CDR1 LGHDT and CDR2 YNNKEL (reference sequence). This chain's CDR3 is CASSQEADRGQRQFF. In DNA, the CDR3 is TGTGCCAGCAGCCAAGAGGCGGACAGGGGCCAACGGCAGTTCTTC.

This clonotype was observed a few times. The V and J genes are TRBV7-2 and TRBJ2-4; 9 bases match TRBD1. Trimming removed 5 bases from V and 13 bases from J; junction bases left unmatched: 12. Germline values: CDR1 SGHTA, CDR2 FQGNSA. CDR3 length: 14 amino acids. CDR3 amino acids: CASSQTGGARTQYF. The CDR3 nucleotides read TGTGCCAGCAGCCAAACAGGGGGCGCTCGAACCCAGTACTTC.

This clonotype has just a few counts. The chain has TRBV5-1 and TRBJ2-2, with D perhaps TRBD1 (6 bases). This CDR3 region has 14 residues. Germline V gene sequence: CDR1 SGHRS, CDR2 YFSETQ. Trimming took 4 bases from V and 4 from J, leaving 11 bases between them. CDR3 sequence: CASSVGQSTGELFF. CDR3 nucleotides: TGCGCCAGCAGCGTAGGACAGTCCACCGGGGAGCTGTTTTTT.

About this clonotype itself: A read error may account for a junction end that differs from germline. DNA for the CDR3: TGTGCCAGCAACGTAGACCCGGGAGGTGAAAAACTGTTTTTT. Translated: CASNVDPGGEKLFF. This sequence joins TRBV9 and TRBJ1-4; D call uncertain. The germline CDR1 and CDR2 sequences are SGDLS and YYNGEE. The CDR3 spans 14 residues.

This clonotype was detected many times. This sequence joins TRBV20-1 and TRBJ2-1; 9 positions match TRBD2. Germline CDR1 reads DFQATT; CDR2 reads SNEGSKA (reference sequence). V lost 5 bases, J lost 5 bases, and 7 bases stayed unmatched. CDR3 length: 14 amino acids. The CDR3 coding sequence is TGCAGTGCTCCCCCTATAGCGGGAGACAATGAGCAGTTCTTC. It encodes CSAPPIAGDNEQFF.

The gene calls are TRBV20-1 and TRBJ2-7; possible D gene TRBD1, 6 bases. The germline gives CDR1 DFQATT, CDR2 SNEGSKA (reference sequence). V shed 6 bases and J shed 2 bases, with 17 bases lying between them. This CDR3 contains 14 residues. The CDR3 loop reads CSAPITGIPYEQYF. CDR3 in DNA: TGCAGTGCACCGATTACAGGGATCCCCTACGAGCAGTACTTC.

The chain carries TRBV6-1 and TRBJ1-1, with D unclear. This CDR3 comprises 15 residues. Germline values: CDR1 MNHNS, CDR2 SASEGT. Trimming cost V 6 bases and J 0 bases, with 14 bases left between them. The CDR3 region is CASRQGRNMNTEAFF. In nucleotides, the CDR3 is TGTGCCAGCAGGCAAGGACGGAACATGAACACTGAAGCTTTCTTT.

This clonotype was recorded a few times. The rearrangement uses TRBV6-2 or TRBV6-3 and TRBJ2-7, with D possibly being TRBD1 or TRBD2 (5 bases each). The V and J ends lost 1 base and 6 bases respectively, with 13 bases between them. The length of the CDR3 is 14 residues. CDR1 and CDR2 from the germline V gene are MNHEY and SVGEGT. The CDR3 loop is CASSYYGTGSEQYF. The CDR3 DNA is TGTGCCAGCAGTTACTATGGGACGGGGTCCGAGCAGTACTTC.